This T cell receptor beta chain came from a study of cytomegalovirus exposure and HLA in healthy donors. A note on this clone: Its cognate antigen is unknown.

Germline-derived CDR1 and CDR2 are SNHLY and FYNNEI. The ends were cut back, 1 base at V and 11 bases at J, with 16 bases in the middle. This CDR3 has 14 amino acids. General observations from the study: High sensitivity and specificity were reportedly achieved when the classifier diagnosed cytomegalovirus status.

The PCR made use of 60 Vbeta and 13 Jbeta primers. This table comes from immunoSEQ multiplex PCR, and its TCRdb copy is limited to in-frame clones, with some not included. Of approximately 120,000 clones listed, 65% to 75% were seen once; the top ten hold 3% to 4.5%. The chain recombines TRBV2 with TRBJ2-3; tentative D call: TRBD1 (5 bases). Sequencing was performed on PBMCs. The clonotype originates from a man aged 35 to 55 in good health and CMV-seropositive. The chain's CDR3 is CASSEGLGDDVQYF. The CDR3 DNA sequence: TGTGCCAGCAGTGAAGGTTTAGGGGATGACGTGCAGTATTTT.